This T cell receptor beta chain came from a study of regulatory T cells in long-lasting Graves disease. This clonotype was counted between two and nine times. Its antigen is as yet unknown. Trimming cost V 5 bases and J 0 bases, with 7 bases left between them. The CDR3 totals 14 residues. Germline assignment: CDR1 MNHEY and CDR2 SVGEGT. Documented time point: persistent/refractory GD, antithyroid drugs over 5 years with positive TRAb. RNA extracted from PBMCs served as the sequencing template. All patients originated from an endocrinology department located in Xi'an, China. The EDTA tubes were filled with about 10 milliliters of drawn peripheral blood. Study-wide points: Patients with persistent Graves' had lower TCR diversity than newly diagnosed patients.

The TCR beta library used iRepertoire HTBI primers with Arm-PCR amplification of CDR3. From the multiplex PCR reads, TCRdb called clonotypes with MiXCR, one entry per CDR3 protein. The sample carries about 290,000 distinct CDR3 sequences, 20% to 25% recorded once. The chain links TRBV6-2 or TRBV6-3 to TRBJ2-2, with no clear D. This specimen consisted of peripheral blood mononuclear cells (PBMCs), obtained when the disease was refractory, from a patient treated with antithyroid drugs. The source is a female donor with Graves disease. CDR3 DNA: TGTGCCAGCAGTAAAAACGCGAACACCGGGGAGCTGTTTTTT. This encodes CASSKNANTGELFF.